This entry lists 25 T cell receptor beta chains sequenced from one sample in a study of blood T cell repertoires in COVID-19. Sequenced by immunoSEQ multiplex PCR; TCRdb stores in-frame clones only, minus some. This table holds roughly 250,000 clones, roughly 80% found once. Material for sequencing was peripheral blood. The receptors were sampled from a woman between 35 and 50 years old with active or convalescent COVID-19.

The V and J genes are TRBV7-3 and TRBJ1-2; D not resolved. Trimming took 1 base from V and 4 from J, leaving 7 bases between them. Germline V CDR1 and CDR2: SGHTA, FQGTGA. The CDR3 spans 13 residues. The CDR3 spells CASSLRAGYGYTF. The CDR3 DNA follows: TGTGCCAGCAGCTTAAGGGCAGGCTATGGCTACACCTTC.

The chain links TRBV28 to TRBJ1-4, with a weak D call TRBD1 (6 bases). The ends were cut back, 4 bases at V and 3 bases at J, with 15 bases in the middle. CDR3 length: 16 residues. From germline, CDR1 is MDHEN and CDR2 SYDVKM. CDR3 sequence: CASSSLSGDPNEKLFF. The CDR3 region has the DNA TGTGCCAGCAGTTCCCTTTCAGGGGACCCTAATGAAAAACTGTTTTTT. Complete variable domain (other parts from reference TRBV28 and TRBJ1-4): DVKVTQSSRYLVKRTGEKVFLECVQDMDHENMFWYRQDPGLGLRLIYFSYDVKMKEKGDIPEGYSVSREKKERFSLILESASTNQTSMYLCASSSLSGDPNEKLFFGSGTQLSVL.

The genes are TRBV2 and TRBJ1-3; D not resolved. Germline CDR1 is SNHLY and CDR2 is FYNNEI. Between the trimmed V and J ends, which lost 4 bases and 2 bases, there was a span of 6 bases. The CDR3 runs 13 residues. CDR3 region: CASSVGPGNTIYF. The CDR3 nucleotides are TGTGCCAGCAGTGTGGGCCCTGGAAACACCATATATTTT.

The V call is TRBV5-5, the J call TRBJ1-5; perhaps TRBD1 as D (6 bases). The CDR3 is 13 amino acids. Trimming took off 4 bases at V and 8 bases at J, with 13 bases between the two ends. The germline V gene has CDR1 SGHKS and CDR2 YYEKEE (reference sequence). CDR3 protein: CASSGQGREPQHF. The DNA of the CDR3 is TGTGCCAGCAGCGGTCAGGGGAGGGAGCCCCAGCATTTT. Full variable domain (outside the CDR3, taken from reference TRBV5-5 and TRBJ1-5): DAGVTQSPTHLIKTRGQQVTLRCSPISGHKSVSWYQQVLGQGPQFIFQYYEKEERGRGNFPDRFSARQFPNYSSELNVNALLLGDSALYLCASSGQGREPQHFGDGTRLSIL.

The chain links TRBV19 to TRBJ2-2, with 12 positions matching TRBD2. The V gene end was trimmed by 7 bases and the J gene end by 2 bases; junction bases not matched to a gene: 2. The CDR3 covers 15 residues. The V gene's germline CDR1 is LNHDA and CDR2 SQIVND (reference sequence). CDR3 in DNA: TGTGCCAGTAAACTAGCGGGGGGCAACACCGGGGAGCTGTTTTTT. Translation: CASKLAGGNTGELFF.

The rearrangement uses TRBV28 and TRBJ1-5; D is unclear. CDR1 MDHEN and CDR2 SYDVKM come from the germline V gene. V was cut by 3 bases and J by 6 bases, with 9 bases left in between. The CDR3 spans 13 residues. CDR3 residues: CASSLTEIQPQHF. Written as DNA, the CDR3 is TGTGCCAGCAGTTTGACGGAGATTCAGCCCCAGCATTTT.

The chain links TRBV28 to TRBJ1-6; 11 bases align to TRBD1. CDR1 and CDR2 (germline): MDHEN, SYDVKM. After removal of 6 bases from V and 7 bases from J, the junction contained 2 bases not matched to a gene. The CDR3 has 14 residues. In DNA, the CDR3 is TGTGCCAGCAGGGGGGACAGGGGGAATTCACCCCTCCACTTT. Translated, it gives CASRGDRGNSPLHF. Combining the CDR3 with reference TRBV28 and TRBJ1-6 gives the whole variable domain DVKVTQSSRYLVKRTGEKVFLECVQDMDHENMFWYRQDPGLGLRLIYFSYDVKMKEKGDIPEGYSVSREKKERFSLILESASTNQTSMYLCASRGDRGNSPLHFGNGTRLTVT.

The J gene is TRBJ1-1, the V gene TRBV4-1; D unclear. CDR3 length: 13 amino acids. The germline gives CDR1 MGHRA, CDR2 YSYEKL. V lost 1 base, J lost 0 bases, and 3 bases lay in between. The CDR3 loop is CASSQVMNTEAFF. CDR3 DNA sequence: TGCGCCAGCAGCCAAGTAATGAACACTGAAGCTTTCTTT.

J is TRBJ2-4 and V is TRBV30; 8 bases agree with TRBD1. Germline CDR1 GTSNPN, CDR2 SVGIG (reference sequence). The CDR3 has 13 amino acids. V gave up 4 bases and J gave up 9 bases; unmatched junction bases: 8. CDR3 DNA sequence: TGTGCCTGGACGCTCGGACAGGGCACCATTCAGTACTTC. Its protein product is CAWTLGQGTIQYF.

V is TRBV5-5 and J is TRBJ2-5, with no clear D. CDR1 and CDR2 from the germline V gene are SGHKS and YYEKEE (reference sequence). CDR3 size: 13 residues. V was clipped by 6 bases and J by 5 bases, with 14 bases between them. Here the CDR3 reads CASKREPQETQYF. The CDR3 DNA reads as TGTGCCAGCAAGAGAGAACCACAGGAGACCCAGTACTTC.

The V call is TRBV9, the J call TRBJ2-7, with TRBD1 identical over 7 bases. V lost 3 bases and J lost 1; bases outside the gene matches: 7. CDR3 length: 15 residues. In germline, CDR1 is SGDLS, CDR2 YYNGEE. The CDR3, as DNA: TGTGCCAGCAGCGCCACCGGGACAGTTTCCTACGAGCAGTACTTC. Protein sequence: CASSATGTVSYEQYF.

The chain joins TRBV3-1 (or the pseudogene TRBV3-2) to TRBJ1-1; D might be TRBD1 (5 bases). This CDR3 has 12 amino acids. From germline, CDR1 is LGHDT and CDR2 YNNKEL (reference sequence). Trimming stripped 4 bases from V and 7 bases from J, with 10 bases between. This CDR3 is CASSLVGLEAFF. CDR3 coding DNA: TGTGCCAGCAGCCTCGTGGGGCTTGAAGCTTTCTTT.

This clone is medium-sized within its sample. The CDR3 reads CASSTAGTGVTDTQYF. CDR3 DNA: TGCGCCAGCAGTACTGCCGGGACAGGGGTCACAGATACGCAGTATTTT. The rearrangement joins TRBV10-1 to TRBJ2-3; 10 nucleotides align to TRBD1. The CDR3 sequence is 16 residues long. Germline CDR1 and CDR2: WNHNN and SYGVQD (reference sequence). With V trimmed by 5 bases and J by 2 bases, 7 bases remained unmatched.

This rearrangement joins TRBV10-2 to TRBJ2-5; D remains unclear. The CDR3 is 13 amino acids. With 2 bases removed from V and 2 bases from J, the gap between germline ends came to 6 bases. Germline V gene lookup returns CDR1 WSHSY and CDR2 SAAADI. For the CDR3, the DNA is TGCGCCAGCAGTGAGACTGTTCAAGAGACCCAGTACTTC. The encoded protein is CASSETVQETQYF.

In nucleotides, the CDR3 is TGTGCCAGCAGCGTGGGACAGACGAACAATGAGCAGTTCTTC. This translates into CASSVGQTNNEQFF. The genes are TRBV2 and TRBJ2-1; 7 positions agree with TRBD1. Germline-derived CDR1 and CDR2 are SNHLY and FYNNEI. CDR3 length equals 14 residues. After removal of 6 bases from V and 5 bases from J, the junction contained 7 bases not matched to a gene.

CDR3 loop: CASSPRHLRRNYGYTF. The CDR3 DNA reads as TGTGCCAGCAGTCCGAGACATCTCCGGAGGAACTATGGCTACACCTTC. V gene TRBV27 combines with J gene TRBJ1-2; D remains unclear. CDR1 and CDR2 (germline): MNHEY, SMNVEV (reference sequence). The CDR3 is 16 residues long. Between the trimmed V and J ends, which lost 5 bases and 2 bases, there was a span of 18 bases.

J is TRBJ2-2 and V is TRBV6-6, with 10 bases lining up with TRBD1. The V segment lost 4 bases and the J segment 6 bases; nucleotides outside the gene matches: 5. Germline V gene sequence: CDR1 MNHNY, CDR2 SVGAGI (reference sequence). The CDR3 covers 15 residues. As DNA, the CDR3 is TGTGCCAGCAGTTCCCCCGGGACAGGGGCCGGGGAGCTGTTTTTT. Protein product: CASSSPGTGAGELFF.

The rearrangement joins TRBV29-1 to TRBJ1-2, with TRBD1 as a possible D gene (5 bases). The CDR3 is 12 residues long. Germline assignment: CDR1 SQVTM and CDR2 ANQGSEA. V lost 4 bases, J lost 1 base, and 7 bases lay in between. The CDR3 loop reads CSVGQINYGYTF. The CDR3 nucleotides read TGCAGCGTTGGACAGATTAACTATGGCTACACCTTC.

This clone was counted a single time. V gene TRBV18 combines with J gene TRBJ2-7, with 9 bases identical to TRBD1. The length of the CDR3 is 14 residues. Unmatched junction bases numbered 5, after V lost 5 bases and J lost 3 bases. CDR1 is KGHSH, CDR2 LQKENI, per germline. DNA of the CDR3: TGTGCCAGCTCAATCGGACAGGGGAGCTACGAGCAGTACTTC. Protein product: CASSIGQGSYEQYF.

The V call is TRBV5-1, the J call TRBJ2-5; 7 bases map to TRBD1. Per germline, CDR1 SGHRS and CDR2 YFSETQ. V trimming: 4 bases; J trimming: 2 bases; junction bases outside the gene matches: 8. This CDR3 has 15 amino acids. The CDR3 bases are TGCGCCAGCAGCCTGACCCCAGGGGGTCAAGAGACCCAGTACTTC. Residues: CASSLTPGGQETQYF.

The V call is TRBV6-6, the J call TRBJ2-7; 7 nucleotides match TRBD1. This CDR3 has 14 amino acids. Germline CDR1 is MNHNY and CDR2 is SVGAGI (reference sequence). The ends lost 2 bases at V and 4 bases at J; junction bases unmatched: 5. The CDR3, as DNA: TGTGCCAGCAGTTACCCTGACAGGGTTTACGAGCAGTACTTC. It codes for CASSYPDRVYEQYF.

The gene calls are TRBV28 and TRBJ1-1; D gene ambiguous. Trimming removed 6 bases from V and 0 bases from J, with 5 bases in between. Germline V lookup: CDR1 MDHEN, CDR2 SYDVKM. The CDR3 spans 12 residues. The CDR3 coding sequence is TGTGCCAGCAGAAGAGTGAACACTGAAGCTTTCTTT. Its protein is CASRRVNTEAFF.

The V gene is TRBV28, the J gene TRBJ2-7; TRBD2 is a possible D gene (5 bases). Germline lookup yields CDR1 MDHEN and CDR2 SYDVKM. Trimming took off 4 bases at V and 1 base at J, with 17 bases between the two ends. The CDR3 is made up of 16 amino acids. The CDR3 DNA sequence: TGTGCCAGCAGTTCTGGGGAGTCCTCCTCGTCCTACGAGCAGTACGTC. Its translation is CASSSGESSSSYEQYV.

The rearrangement joins TRBV3-1 (or the pseudogene TRBV3-2) to TRBJ2-1; the D gene is possibly TRBD2 (6 bases). The germline V and J ends were trimmed by 1 base and 7 bases, with 14 bases remaining between them. The length of the CDR3 is 15 residues. Per the germline V gene, CDR1 is LGHDT and CDR2 is YNNKEL (reference sequence). The CDR3 region is CASSQGRGLGNEQFF. The CDR3 DNA follows: TGTGCCAGCAGCCAAGGGAGGGGACTGGGGAATGAGCAGTTCTTC.

The chain joins TRBV28 to TRBJ1-1; a weak D match, TRBD1 (5 bases). The CDR3 is made up of 12 amino acids. CDR1 MDHEN and CDR2 SYDVKM come from the germline V gene. V was shortened by 2 bases and J by 6 bases, with 7 bases between the two germline ends. CDR3 coding DNA: TGTGCCAGCAGTTTAAGGACATCTGAAGCTTTCTTT. Translating gives CASSLRTSEAFF.